This T cell receptor (beta chain) was recorded in a study of vaccination and CD4 T cells after COVID-19. Note on this clonotype: Its antigen is as yet unknown.

Once obtained from cultured CD4+ T cells, the DNA was sequenced using the Oncomine TCR Beta short-read assay. TCRdb recomputed calls from the PCR reads with MiXCR, one row per CDR3 protein. The table records about 20,000 distinct CDR3 sequences, around 63% of them present only once. Treatment noted: approximately nine-day PBMC culture with coronavirus spike peptide pools or control peptides (ViraFEST assay). Germline CDR1 MNHNS, CDR2 SASEGT. The CDR3 spans 15 residues. V dropped 6 bases and J dropped 3; count of bases not matched to a gene: 7. The sequencing input was CD4+ T cells from blood, cultured in vitro. The sequence derives from a human donor who had recovered from COVID-19. This rearrangement joins TRBV6-1 to TRBJ1-2; 10 bases map to TRBD1. The CDR3 coding sequence is TGTGCCAGCAGCCCTAGACAGGGGGCCTACTATGGCTACACCTTC. It yields the protein CASSPRQGAYYGYTF.